A selection of T cell receptor beta chains follows, all from one sample in a study of blood T cells in healthy people across ages. Each CDR3 protein gets one entry after TCRdb re-called the 5' RACE reads with MiXCR. Of fewer than 2 million distinct CDR3 sequences listed, roughly two fifths are singletons. Sequenced: blood. The source of these receptors is a human donor in good health. The CDR3 runs from the conserved cysteine through the conserved F or W. Expanded clones are given a class, and other clones once, few, many or no size at all.

abundance	v_gene	j_gene	CDR3aa
NA	TRBV29-1	TRBJ1-2	CSVGRDTSAGYTF
NA	TRBV5-1	TRBJ1-1	CASSLPSGNTEAFF
NA	TRBV29-1	TRBJ2-5	CSVQEGQGGTQYF
NA	TRBV27	TRBJ1-6	CVSSLRRTGTDNSPLHF
NA	TRBV15	TRBJ2-3	CATSRPRDTQYF
once	TRBV10-3	TRBJ2-1	CAISGGRQETQFF
NA	TRBV24-1	TRBJ1-2	CATSPRAGPYYGYTF
NA	TRBV7-3	TRBJ2-4	CASSLGYGQNIQYF
many	TRBV7-2	TRBJ2-2	CASSFNTGELFF
many	TRBV5-1	TRBJ2-7	CASSLLYGTAEHEQYF
NA	TRBV5-6	TRBJ2-7	CASSLHGTGLVYEQYF
NA	TRBV6-2/TRBV6-3	TRBJ2-5	CASRYNEETQYF
NA	TRBV3-1	TRBJ1-2	CASSQGKGANGYTF
few	TRBV7-9	TRBJ1-1	CASSWDPSNTEAFF
NA	TRBV10-3	TRBJ1-6	CAISESRAGSYNSPLHF
few	TRBV7-9	TRBJ2-7	CASSDSSRDAFYEQYF
NA	TRBV7-9	TRBJ2-5	CASSSFRKTQYF
NA	TRBV20-1	NA	CSASGLSSYNEQYF
few	TRBV2	TRBJ2-1	CATHVTALRNEQFF
NA	TRBV9	TRBJ1-3	CASSVGVPGNTIYF
few	TRBV12-3/TRBV12-4	TRBJ1-2	CASSSLLAGGGYTF
few	TRBV9	TRBJ1-1	CASSGPQANTEAFF
NA	TRBV9	TRBJ1-1	CASNKRGIDTEAFF
few	TRBV27	TRBJ2-4	CASSSSLGRAKNIQYF
NA	TRBV29-1	TRBJ1-2	CSVETGTGLSGYTF
few	TRBV7-9	TRBJ2-5	CASSLGFSQGTETQYF
few	TRBV7-8	TRBJ2-1	CASSSELAGATSSYNEQFF
few	TRBV9	TRBJ2-3	CASSPYLAGEDTQYF
few	TRBV12-3/TRBV12-4	TRBJ1-5	CASGQTRASNQPQHF
NA	TRBV7-8	TRBJ2-1	CASRTWGSDEQFF
once	TRBV5-1	TRBJ2-1	CASSLARGYNERFF
NA	TRBV5-1	TRBJ2-1	CASSPAGVPDNEQFF
NA	TRBV20-1	TRBJ2-5	CSARGLRNSYFQETQYF
many	TRBV27	TRBJ2-3	CASSLSNRMGGTDTQYF
few	TRBV7-2	TRBJ1-2	CASSRGSLEGYGYTF
few	TRBV29-1	TRBJ2-1	CSVAPSYNEQFF
few	TRBV12-3/TRBV12-4	TRBJ2-7	CASSGLSWGEQYF
NA	TRBV10-3	TRBJ2-7	CAIRDSTEQDEQYF